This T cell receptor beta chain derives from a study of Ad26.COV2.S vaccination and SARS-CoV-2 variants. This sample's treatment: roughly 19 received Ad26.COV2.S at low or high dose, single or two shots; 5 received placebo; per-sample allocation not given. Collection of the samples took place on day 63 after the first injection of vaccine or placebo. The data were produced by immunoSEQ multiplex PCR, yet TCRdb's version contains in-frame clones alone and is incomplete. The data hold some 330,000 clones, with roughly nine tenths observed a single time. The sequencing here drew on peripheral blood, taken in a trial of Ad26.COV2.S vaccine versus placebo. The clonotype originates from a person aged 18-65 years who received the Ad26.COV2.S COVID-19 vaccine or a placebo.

The CDR3 DNA follows: TGCGCCAGCAGCTCCGAGGCAGATACGCAGTATTTT. It is translated as CASSSEADTQYF. The V call is TRBV5-1, the J call TRBJ2-3; the D is unclear. Germline assignment: CDR1 SGHRS and CDR2 YFSETQ. V dropped 3 bases and J dropped 4 bases, with 6 bases sitting between them. This CDR3 is built from 12 residues.